This note documents a single TCR beta chain sequence. Trimming pared 5 bases from V and 5 bases from J, leaving 5 bases between. The CDR3 is 11 amino acids. CDR1 LGHDT and CDR2 YNNKEL come from the germline V gene (reference sequence). This sample stems from a study of blood T cell repertoires in COVID-19. Across the whole study: Samples of COVID-19 (acute and convalescent) were obtained from the United States, Italy and Spain. PBMCs, B-cell-depleted T cells, or T cells were the source of the cDNA or gDNA that made up the material.

Per the study methods: Amplification from reference gene primers served as the basis for estimated nucleated cell counts. The protocol was immunoSEQ multiplex PCR, while the TCRdb copy is restricted to in-frame clones and leaves out a portion. That table is the source of V, J and clone size, and D and trimming were worked out from the DNA. The sample holds about 60,000 clones, 70% to 85% seen once. Sequencing used peripheral blood. This rearrangement joins TRBV3-1 (or the pseudogene TRBV3-2) to TRBJ2-3; D gene ambiguous. The TCR originated in a human donor in a cohort sampled during active COVID-19. CDR3 in amino acids: CASSSRDTQYF. CDR3 DNA: TGTGCCAGCAGCTCGAGAGATACGCAGTATTTT.